The sequence of this T cell receptor beta chain was determined in a study of beta chain features in type 1 diabetes. On the study more broadly: The study found patients and healthy donors alike in age, gender and cell yields.

General study findings and limits: When VDJ junctions were examined, type 1 diabetes patients showed fewer insertions and more deletions. Among all four CD4+ subsets, Type 1 diabetes patients had TCRB CDR3s that were moderately but significantly shorter. Sampled from patients, naive, central memory and Treg TCRB repertoires appeared more similar than those sampled from healthy donors.

About this clone: Its antigen remains unknown.

TCRB transcripts that were expressed got sequenced, as all of the isolated RNA had been reverse transcribed. It was found that naive, central memory and regulatory T cell samples averaged roughly 3.6 million reads. Assay used: immunoSEQ multiplex PCR; TCRdb lists only in-frame clones, some missing. There are about 170,000 clones in the sample; approximately 7.9% occur only once, and roughly 0.46% lies in the top ten. CDR1 is SQVTM and CDR2 is ANQGSEA in the germline V gene. V shed 7 bases and J shed 3 bases, with 9 bases lying between them. The CDR3 totals 12 residues. The receptor was isolated from a man aged 18 to 30 with type 1 diabetes. V gene TRBV29-1 combines with J gene TRBJ1-4; the D gene is possibly TRBD1 (6 bases). The sample comprised central memory CD4+ T cells from blood. In nucleotides, the CDR3 is TGCAGCGCCAGGGGATCTAATGAAAAACTGTTTTTT. It encodes CSARGSNEKLFF. Filled out from reference TRBV29-1 and TRBJ1-4, the complete variable domain reads SAVISQKPSRDICQRGTSLTIQCQVDSQVTMMFWYRQQPGQSLTLIATANQGSEATYESGFVIDKFPISRPNLTFSTLTVSNMSPEDSSIYLCSARGSNEKLFFGSGTQLSVL.